The clone carrying this TCR beta chain was seen repeatedly, ten times or more. The antigen remains unidentified. Exclusion applied to patients with other autoimmune diseases, uncontrolled infections, pregnancy or lactation. The authors amplified TCR beta CDR3 regions, and they did so from RNA transcripts for repertoire sequencing. The first round was an RT-PCR with HTBI primers, and the second round was a multiplex PCR. TCRdb independently ran MiXCR on the multiplex PCR reads; one entry per CDR3 protein. The sample has around 600,000 distinct CDR3 sequences, roughly 39% seen once. The data stem from a study of Graves' ophthalmopathy and Graves' hyperthyroidism. Findings and limits, study-wide: The model reached approximately 67% sensitivity and around 74% specificity for predicting ophthalmopathy progression.

The clonotype comes from an adult man with Graves' ophthalmopathy. Source material: peripheral blood.

The CDR3 here is CASSIGKQPQHF. The CDR3 nucleotides are TGTGCCAGTAGTATCGGGAAACAGCCCCAGCATTTT. The chain recombines TRBV19 with TRBJ1-5; D gene uncertain. V lost 3 bases and J 7 bases, leaving 7 bases between the germline ends. Looked up from germline, CDR1 is LNHDA and CDR2 is SQIVND (reference sequence). The CDR3 is 12 amino acids.